This record looks at one T cell receptor beta chain sequence and its context. The antigen is undetermined. For sorted subsets, roughly 210 ng DNA per replicate equaled around 28,000 T cell genomes. Only in-frame clones appear in the TCRdb table, and some are missing; sequencing was by immunoSEQ multiplex PCR. Here the sample spans 600,000 to 700,000 clones, approximately 73% being singletons. Those who donated, Caucasian adults without exception, all lived in Nashville, Tennessee. The entry originates in a study of shared clonotypes between healthy human individuals. Study observations and caveats: Non-shared clonotypes were found to have lower generation probabilities than the clonotypes that were shared by all four of the sorted-subset donors.

With 8 bases removed from V and 9 bases from J, the gap between germline ends came to 22 bases. CDR3 length equals 14 residues. The germline gives CDR1 LNHDA, CDR2 SQIVND (reference sequence). The gene calls are TRBV19 and TRBJ1-1, with D possibly being TRBD1 (5 bases). The specimen was memory CD4+ T cells sorted from blood. Subset denoted: CD45RA-negative fraction. This receptor was obtained from a woman in her twenties or thirties in good health. CDR3 residues: CASRGPGGKSKAFF. In DNA form, the CDR3 reads TGTGCCAGTCGGGGTCCGGGGGGGAAGTCTAAAGCTTTCTTT.